Listed below are T cell receptor beta chains from one sample, sequenced in a study of tumor-infiltrating lymphocytes in primary liver carcinoma. MiXCR was run by TCRdb on the multiplex PCR reads, yielding one entry per CDR3 protein. The sample shows approximately 330,000 distinct CDR3 sequences, 65% of them seen only once. The material sequenced was peripheral blood. Receptor source: a middle-aged man with primary liver carcinoma and hepatitis B virus infection. CDR3s include the opening cysteine and the closing phenylalanine or tryptophan. A D gene is named only where the DNA matches it firmly. Clone size appears in some rows only: once, few, many, or a class for an expanded clone.

v_call	j_call	cdr3_length	clone_size	d_call	cdr3_nt	cdr3_aa
TRBV11-2	TRBJ1-2	14	many	NA	TGTGCCAGCAGCAAGACAGGAGGCAACTATGGCTACACCTTC	CASSKTGGNYGYTF
TRBV6-2/TRBV6-3	TRBJ1-2	14	few	TRBD1	TGTGCCGGCTGCTGGTCGGGACAGAATTATGGCTACACCTTC	CAGCWSGQNYGYTF
TRBV4-1	TRBJ1-6	15	NA	NA	TGCGCCAGCAACCAAGGAGGGGGTCATAATTCACCCCTCCACTTT	CASNQGGGHNSPLHF
TRBV7-9	TRBJ2-7	15	NA	NA	TGTGCCAGTTCCCCCCTAGACAGGAGCTCCTATGAGCAGTACTTC	CASSPLDRSSYEQYF
TRBV5-1	TRBJ1-2	13	few	TRBD1	TGCGCCAGCAGCTTGGCGACAGGGGATGGCTACACCTTC	CASSLATGDGYTF
TRBV14	TRBJ1-4	16	NA	TRBD1	TGTGCCAGCAGCCAAGGGTGGGGACAGCCGAATGAAAAACTGTTTTTT	CASSQGWGQPNEKLFF
TRBV11-3	TRBJ2-1	16	NA	NA	TGTGCCAGCAGCCCATCGGACAGTCCAGGGTCCAATGAGCAGTTCTTC	CASSPSDSPGSNEQFF
TRBV7-9	TRBJ2-7	14	few	NA	TGTGCCAGCAGCTTACTCCCACCTCGCAACGAGCAGTACTTC	CASSLLPPRNEQYF
TRBV28	TRBJ2-1	14	once	TRBD1	TGTGCCAGCGGAGCATTCAGGGGGTCAGGTGAGCAGTTCTTC	CASGAFRGSGEQFF
TRBV28	TRBJ2-2	15	NA	NA	TGTGCCAGCAGTTTATTAACAGGAAACACCAGGGAGCTGTTTTTT	CASSLLTGNTRELFF
TRBV29-1	TRBJ2-1	18	few	NA	TGCAGCGTTGAATTGGCTAGCGTTTTTCAGAGCTCCTACAGTGAGCAGTTCTTC	CSVELASVFQSSYSEQFF
TRBV29-1	TRBJ2-3	13	NA	TRBD1	TGTAGCGTTGAGGGACAGGGGCCAGATACGCTGTATTTT	CSVEGQGPDTLYF
TRBV10-2	TRBJ1-6	14	NA	NA	TGCGCCAGCAGTGATGGGGATATCAGTTCACCCCTCCACTTT	CASSDGDISSPLHF
TRBV6-5	TRBJ2-5	19	NA	NA	TGTGCCAGCAGATCCTCGAATCCGCGTGACCCGAAGTATCAAGAGACCCGGTACTTC	CASRSSNPRDPKYQETRYF
TRBV10-2	TRBJ2-4	14	NA	TRBD2	TGCGCCAGCAGGATAGCGGGAGAATGGGGCATTCAGTACTTC	CASRIAGEWGIQYF
TRBV4-1	TRBJ1-2	14	NA	NA	TGCGCCAGCAACCAAGATTACAGAGACCATGGCTACACCTTC	CASNQDYRDHGYTF
TRBV4-2	TRBJ2-5	19	NA	TRBD2	TGTGCTAGCAGCCAGGAGAGCCTCCGGACTAGCGGGGGAATGGAGACCCAGTACTTC	CASSQESLRTSGGMETQYF
TRBV28	TRBJ2-7	14	once	NA	TGTGCCAGCAGTTTGCGGGGCTTCACCTACGAGCAGTACTTC	CASSLRGFTYEQYF
TRBV28	TRBJ2-7	11	NA	NA	TGTGCCAGCAGCCCCACTTGGGGTCTGTACTTC	CASSPTWGLYF
TRBV4-2	TRBJ1-1	15	NA	NA	TGTGCCAGGAGCCAGGCCCGGGAGGGAGGGACTGAAGTTTTCTTT	CARSQAREGGTEVFF
TRBV11-2	TRBJ2-5	12	NA	NA	TGTAACAGCAGCCCAACAGGGGAGACCCAGTACTTC	CNSSPTGETQYF
TRBV18	TRBJ2-3	18	few	TRBD2	TGTGCCAGCCATCGACAGGGACTAGCGGGAATCAGCACAGATACGCAGTATTTT	CASHRQGLAGISTDTQYF
TRBV6-1	TRBJ2-5	18	many	TRBD2	TGTGCCAGCAGTAAACTCTTCGCGACTAGCGCCTGGGGAGAGACCCAGTACTTC	CASSKLFATSAWGETQYF
TRBV13	TRBJ1-2	14	few	NA	TGTGCCAGCAGCTATGAAACCGGCAGAGAAAGCTACACCTTC	CASSYETGRESYTF
TRBV11-3	TRBJ2-2	13	many	NA	TGTGCCAGCAGCTTTGAGGGGCCCGGGGAGCTGTTTTTT	CASSFEGPGELFF
TRBV11-2	TRBJ2-5	16	once	NA	TGTGCCAGCAGATCCCGGGACTCGACCCAGCAAGAGACCCAGTACTTC	CASRSRDSTQQETQYF
TRBV5-3	TRBJ2-6	14	NA	NA	TGTGCCAGAAGCCCCCACTCTGGGGCCAACGTCCTGACTTTC	CARSPHSGANVLTF
TRBV11-2	TRBJ2-1	17	NA	TRBD2	TGTGCCAGCAGCCGGACTAGCGGGAATCGGTTCTACAATGAGAAGTTCTTC	CASSRTSGNRFYNEKFF
TRBV5-1	TRBJ1-3	16	NA	NA	TGCGCCAGCAGCTTCGAGACAGAAAGCTCTGGAAACACCATATATTTT	CASSFETESSGNTIYF
TRBV14	TRBJ2-7	15	NA	NA	TGTGCCAGCAGCCAAGTCGGAAGGGGACTCTACGAGCAGTACTTC	CASSQVGRGLYEQYF
TRBV4-2	TRBJ2-6	19	few	NA	TGTGCCAGCAGCCAACCTCTGGCAGGGTGGATCTCTGGGGCCAACGTCCTGACTTTC	CASSQPLAGWISGANVLTF
TRBV11-2	TRBJ1-1	11	NA	NA	TGTGCCAGCAGCGGCCATAGGACAGCTTTCTTT	CASSGHRTAFF
TRBV6-6	TRBJ1-1	15	few	NA	TGTGCCAGCAGTAACCCCATTGGGGGGAACACTGAAGCTTTCTTT	CASSNPIGGNTEAFF
TRBV29-1	TRBJ2-2	15	many	TRBD2	TGCAGCGCCCGACTAGCGGGAGCGAACACCGGGGAGCTGTTTTTT	CSARLAGANTGELFF
TRBV28	TRBJ2-7	12	NA	TRBD1	TGTGCCAGCAGTTTAACAGGGGACGAGCAGTACTTC	CASSLTGDEQYF
TRBV6-5	TRBJ2-6	18	NA	NA	TGTGCCAGCAGGGGCGACAGGACATTCAGCTCTGGGGCCAACGCCCTGACTTTC	CASRGDRTFSSGANALTF
TRBV11-2	TRBJ2-6	15	NA	NA	TGTGCCTGCAGTCCGAAGGGATCTGGGGCCAACGTCCTGACTTTC	CACSPKGSGANVLTF
TRBV6-1	TRBJ2-2	14	NA	TRBD1	TGTACCAGCAGAACCTACAGGGGATCCGGGGAGCTGTTTTTC	CTSRTYRGSGELFF
TRBV10-3	TRBJ2-3	15	many	TRBD2	TGTGCCATCACCACTAGCGGGAGTGGTACAGATACGCAGTATTTT	CAITTSGSGTDTQYF
TRBV11-2	TRBJ2-7	15	NA	TRBD2	TGTACCAGCAGCTCTCAGCGGGGAGGGCCGGTCGAGCAGTACTTC	CTSSSQRGGPVEQYF
TRBV29-1	TRBJ1-5	13	many	NA	TGCAGCGTTGATTTAGGGACGGGGGGGACCCAGCATTTT	CSVDLGTGGTQHF
TRBV4-1	TRBJ2-3	18	NA	TRBD2	TGCGCCAGCAGCCAAGGTCAAAGGGGACTACTTCCCCAAGTTACGCAGTATTTT	CASSQGQRGLLPQVTQYF
TRBV11-2	TRBJ2-7	13	NA	TRBD1	TGTGCCAGCAGTGGGGACAGGGGCCACGAGCAGTACTTC	CASSGDRGHEQYF
TRBV29-1	TRBJ2-1	12	NA	NA	TGCAGCGTTGATCGGCAGGCAGGTGAGCAAATCTTC	CSVDRQAGEQIF
TRBV5-6	TRBJ2-7	14	NA	TRBD1	TGTGTCAGCAGCTCGGGACAGGTTCTCTACGAGCAGTACTTC	CVSSSGQVLYEQYF
TRBV11-2	TRBJ2-5	15	NA	TRBD2	TGTGCCAACAGATATGGGACTAGCCATCAAGAGACCCAGTACTTC	CANRYGTSHQETQYF
TRBV29-1	TRBJ2-1	12	many	NA	TGCAGCGCAGGACACTACGGGAATGAGCAGTTCTTC	CSAGHYGNEQFF